This TCR beta chain was sequenced in a study of OX40 agonist ivuxolimab in advanced cancers. TCRdb's table, derived via immunoSEQ multiplex PCR, lists solely in-frame clones and lacks some. The sample comprises roughly 39,000 clones, 90% of which are singletons, and 5.5% to 7.5% rests with the top ten. The V end lost 5 bases, the J end lost 6 bases, and 14 bases lay between the germline ends. The CDR3 has 14 residues. CDR1 SNHLY and CDR2 FYNNEI come from the germline V gene. Sequenced material: CD4+ or CD8+ T cells sorted from blood, taken in a trial of the OX40 agonist ivuxolimab. This sequence joins TRBV2 and TRBJ2-1, with D possibly matching TRBD2 (6 bases). The receptor was derived from an adult with an advanced solid tumor such as melanoma, head and neck, liver or kidney cancer. CDR3 in DNA: TGTGCCAGCAGTCTTCGGGAGTTGGTCAATGAGCAGTTCTTC. This codes for CASSLRELVNEQFF.